The 15 T cell receptor beta chains presented below share a single source sample, sequenced in a study of technical replicates of blood from several donors. Method: immunoSEQ multiplex PCR; TCRdb's copy keeps in-frame clones and lacks some. The table records about 84,000 clones, 80% to 95% of them present only once. Sequencing was performed on T cells isolated from PBMCs. The receptors stem from a human donor in good health.

The J gene is TRBJ1-1, the V gene TRBV9; D is ambiguous. CDR1 and CDR2 (germline): SGDLS, YYNGEE. This CDR3 region has 15 residues. V was cut by 0 bases and J by 0 bases, with 9 bases left in between. CDR3 sequence (DNA): TGTGCCAGCAGCGTAGCCGGGTTCATGAACACTGAAGCTTTCTTT. As protein: CASSVAGFMNTEAFF.

This clone has just one count. This rearrangement joins TRBV5-1 to TRBJ2-6; D is unclear. Trimming took off 0 bases at V and 0 bases at J, with 10 bases between the two ends. CDR3 length: 17 amino acids. CDR1 SGHRS and CDR2 YFSETQ come from the germline V gene. CDR3 in DNA: TGCGCCAGCAGCTTGGGTAACGAGCTCTCTGGGGCCAACGTCCTGACTTTC. Its translation is CASSLGNELSGANVLTF. The full variable domain, rest sourced from reference TRBV5-1 and TRBJ2-6, is KAGVTQTPRYLIKTRGQQVTLSCSPISGHRSVSWYQQTPGQGLQFLFEYFSETQRNKGNFPGRFSGRQFSNSRSEMNVSTLELGDSALYLCASSLGNELSGANVLTFGAGSRLTVL.

The CDR3 DNA is TGTGCCAGCATTCGCGAATCGGCAGGGGTTAGGGGCTACACCTTC. Its protein product is CASIRESAGVRGYTF. This chain connects TRBV7-2 to TRBJ1-2; D might be TRBD1 (6 bases). Germline V lookup: CDR1 SGHTA, CDR2 FQGNSA. This CDR3 is built from 15 residues. V gave up 7 bases and J gave up 8 bases, with 23 bases separating them.

This chain uses TRBV30 with TRBJ1-3, with a tentative D call TRBD1 (5 bases). The CDR3 has 13 amino acids. The V end was cut by 5 bases, the J end by 0 bases, with 8 bases between. In germline, CDR1 is GTSNPN, CDR2 SVGIG (reference sequence). CDR3 DNA sequence: TGTGCCTGGGCCGACAGCTCTGGAAACACCATATATTTT. The encoded protein is CAWADSSGNTIYF.

This chain connects TRBV7-8 to TRBJ2-7, with 8 bases lining up with TRBD2. V was pared by 5 bases and J by 4 bases, with 4 bases of the junction left unmatched. CDR3 size: 13 residues. CDR1 SGHVS and CDR2 FQNEAQ come from the germline V gene. The CDR3 DNA follows: TGTGCCAGCAGCCGGACTAGCAATTACGAGCAGTACTTC. It specifies CASSRTSNYEQYF.

The chain links TRBV20-1 to TRBJ2-3; no definite D call. The V gene's germline CDR1 is DFQATT and CDR2 SNEGSKA (reference sequence). The ends were cut back, 3 bases at V and 6 bases at J, with 4 bases in the middle. This CDR3 is 10 amino acids long. CDR3 sequence: CSASFDTQYF. The CDR3 DNA reads as TGCAGTGCTAGCTTTGATACGCAGTATTTT.

This clone has a single count. This chain uses TRBV7-9 with TRBJ1-2, with 7 bases lining up with TRBD1. V shed 4 bases and J 2 bases; nucleotides not matched to a gene: 4. The CDR3 sequence is 14 residues long. Germline values: CDR1 SEHNR, CDR2 FQNEAQ (reference sequence). CDR3 region: CASSWTGQNYGYTF. CDR3 coding DNA: TGTGCCAGCAGCTGGACGGGACAGAACTATGGCTACACCTTC.

The chain carries TRBV11-2 and TRBJ2-7; 11 positions match TRBD2. Trimming at V came to 1 base and at J to 4 bases, leaving 9 bases not matched to a gene. The germline CDR1 and CDR2 sequences are SGHAT and FQNNGV. The CDR3 loop spans 17 amino acids. The CDR3 DNA reads TGTGCCAGCAGCTTAGCCCCGTCGGGACTAGCGGAGTACGAGCAGTACTTC. Protein product: CASSLAPSGLAEYEQYF.

This clone was counted between two and nine times. The chain joins TRBV11-3 to TRBJ2-2; TRBD1 might be the D (6 bases). Looked up from germline, CDR1 is SGHNT and CDR2 is YENEEA. The CDR3 sequence is 14 residues long. V shed 8 bases and J shed 4 bases, with 14 bases lying between them. CDR3 sequence (DNA): TGTGCCAGCTTGAGAGGGGGTATCACCGGGGAGCTGTTTTTT. Its protein is CASLRGGITGELFF.

V and J are TRBV6-1 and TRBJ2-7, with D possibly TRBD1 on 6 matching bases. V was cut by 5 bases and J by 3 bases, with 14 bases left in between. Germline CDR1 MNHNS, CDR2 SASEGT. CDR3 length equals 14 residues. The CDR3 DNA sequence: TGTGCCAGCAGTCAGGGGCGGACGAGCTACGAGCAGTACTTC. Translation: CASSQGRTSYEQYF.

The rearrangement links TRBV30 to TRBJ2-5, with TRBD2 matching over 10 bases. Germline V lookup: CDR1 GTSNPN, CDR2 SVGIG (reference sequence). CDR3 length equals 17 residues. The trim removed 2 bases at V and 7 bases at J, leaving 16 bases unmatched. The CDR3: CAWSNLAGAGIGGTQYF. In DNA, the CDR3 is TGTGCCTGGAGTAACCTAGCGGGGGCCGGAATAGGGGGGACCCAGTACTTC.

J is TRBJ2-7 and V is TRBV27, with 8 bases lining up with TRBD1. With 5 bases clipped from V and 5 bases from J, the junction kept 11 bases outside the gene matches. Germline-derived CDR1 and CDR2 are MNHEY and SMNVEV (reference sequence). The CDR3 totals 15 residues. The CDR3 is CASSPLSDRVHEQYF. The CDR3 coding sequence is TGTGCCAGCAGTCCCCTGTCGGACAGGGTCCACGAGCAGTACTTC.

V gene TRBV19 combines with J gene TRBJ2-1; either TRBD1 or TRBD2 may fit D (6 bases each). Germline assignment: CDR1 LNHDA and CDR2 SQIVND (reference sequence). The CDR3 is 13 amino acids. V lost 5 bases and J lost 10, with 15 bases in between. CDR3 residues: CASSLGGLAEQFF. CDR3 DNA sequence: TGTGCCAGTAGTTTAGGGGGGCTAGCCGAGCAGTTCTTC.

The chain has TRBV25-1 and TRBJ2-1; 12 nucleotides align to TRBD2. The trim removed 1 base at V and 9 bases at J, leaving 7 bases unmatched. Germline CDR1 reads MGHDK; CDR2 reads SYGVNS. The CDR3 totals 16 residues. The CDR3 region is CASSESTSGRRGEQFF. In nucleotides, the CDR3 is TGTGCCAGCAGTGAATCGACTAGCGGGAGAAGAGGTGAGCAGTTCTTC.

The V and J genes are TRBV18 and TRBJ2-7; TRBD2 agrees at 8 bases. Looked up from germline, CDR1 is KGHSH and CDR2 is LQKENI. The CDR3 is made up of 17 amino acids. V shed 2 bases and J 0 bases; nucleotides not matched to a gene: 9. CDR3 region: CASSPTTAAGVSYEQYF. CDR3 coding DNA: TGTGCCAGCTCACCAACAACCGCAGCGGGAGTCTCCTACGAGCAGTACTTC.